These T cell receptor beta chains were read from a single sample in a study of T cells in Graves' hyperthyroidism and ophthalmopathy. MiXCR, run by TCRdb on the multiplex PCR reads, gives a single entry per CDR3 protein. The table records around 480,000 distinct CDR3 sequences, 13% to 15% of them present only once. Input material: blood. Source of these receptors: a woman aged 18-29 years with Graves' hyperthyroidism. The CDR3 runs from the conserved cysteine through the conserved F or W. Each record gives: V gene, D gene, clone size, J gene, CDR3 DNA, CDR3 protein. A D gene is named only where the DNA matches it firmly. Some rows mark clone size as missing; the rest say once, few, many or name a class of expanded clone.

TRBV6-1	NA	many	TRBJ2-1	TGTGCCAGCAGGGCAGGGTCTCCCAATGAGCAGTTCTTC	CASRAGSPNEQFF
TRBV28	TRBD1	NA	TRBJ1-3	TGTGCCAGCAGTATTGGACAGGGGGGAAACACCATATATTTT	CASSIGQGGNTIYF
TRBV12-3/TRBV12-4	NA	many	TRBJ2-1	TGTGCCAGCAGTCCCCATAGCGAGAGCTCCTACAATGAGCAGTTCTTC	CASSPHSESSYNEQFF
TRBV11-2	NA	many	TRBJ1-2	TGTGCCAGCAGCCCCAGGGCTAACTATGGCTACACCTTC	CASSPRANYGYTF
TRBV12-3/TRBV12-4	NA	many	TRBJ1-1	TGTGCCAGCAGGACATCGGAGAACACTGAAGCTTTCTTT	CASRTSENTEAFF
TRBV2	NA	many	TRBJ2-1	TGTGCCAGCGGGTACACGGGACTCCTTGGTAATGAGCAGTTCTTC	CASGYTGLLGNEQFF
TRBV27	TRBD1	many	TRBJ1-2	TGTGCCAGCACCTCGGGACAGGGCTTATCTAACTATGGCTACACCTTC	CASTSGQGLSNYGYTF
TRBV7-2	TRBD2	many	TRBJ2-5	TGTGCCAGCAGCTTAAGACTAGCGGGAGGGCCGGGGGAGACCCAGTACTTC	CASSLRLAGGPGETQYF
TRBV6-1	NA	few	TRBJ2-5	TGTGCCAGCAGTGAAGCTATAGGGCAAGAGACCCAGTACTTC	CASSEAIGQETQYF
TRBV12-5	NA	few	TRBJ2-3	TGTGCTAGTGGTCCCACCCCCGGGACGACAGCAGATACGCAGTATTTT	CASGPTPGTTADTQYF
TRBV2	NA	many	TRBJ1-3	TGTGCCAGCAGTGGACCACCGACAGACCCGGTCTCTGGAAACACCATATATTTT	CASSGPPTDPVSGNTIYF
TRBV12-3/TRBV12-4	TRBD1	many	TRBJ1-2	TGTGCCAGCACCCTCGAGGTGTGGGGACAGGGAAACTATGGCTACACCTTC	CASTLEVWGQGNYGYTF
TRBV20-1	TRBD1	NA	TRBJ1-3	TGCAGTGCTAGAGGAAGGACAGGGTTAGGTGGAAACACCATATATTTT	CSARGRTGLGGNTIYF
TRBV20-1	NA	many	TRBJ1-1	TGCAGTGCTAGATCCCGACGAGGTAACACTGAAGCTTTCTTT	CSARSRRGNTEAFF
TRBV5-1	NA	many	TRBJ2-7	TGCGCCAGCAGCTTGGAGATAAGCGCGACCTACGAGCAGTACTTC	CASSLEISATYEQYF
TRBV2	TRBD1	NA	TRBJ1-3	TGTGCCAGCAGGGCATGGGGACAGGGAACTGGAAACACCATATATTTT	CASRAWGQGTGNTIYF
TRBV27	TRBD1	many	TRBJ2-1	TGTGCCAGCAGTTTATCGAGGACAGGGGTAGCCTACAATGAGCAGTTCTTC	CASSLSRTGVAYNEQFF
TRBV6-1	TRBD1	NA	TRBJ1-2	TGTGCCAGCAGTGAATCTGTGTGGGACAGGGGAGATGGCTTCACCTTC	CASSESVWDRGDGFTF
TRBV11-3	NA	many	TRBJ1-1	TGTGCCAGCAGCCCTATCGCCCGACATGGCGACACTGAAGCTTTCTTT	CASSPIARHGDTEAFF
TRBV30	TRBD1	NA	TRBJ1-1	TGTGCCGCACAGGGGGCTAACACTGAAGCTTTCTTT	CAAQGANTEAFF
TRBV27	NA	few	TRBJ1-2	TGTGCCAGCAGCCCTTCTGACAGAAACGGCTACACCTTC	CASSPSDRNGYTF
TRBV18	NA	many	TRBJ2-3	TGTGCCAGCTCACCACCGTTACGGGAGATGGCGAATACGCAGTATTTT	CASSPPLREMANTQYF
TRBV6-5	NA	many	TRBJ2-2	TGTGCCAGCAGTTACGGGGACACCGGGGAGCTGTTTTTT	CASSYGDTGELFF
TRBV19	TRBD2	few	TRBJ2-2	TGTGCCAGTAGTATAATAGCGGGAGCGTTTACCGGGGAGCTGTTTTTT	CASSIIAGAFTGELFF
TRBV6-5	NA	NA	TRBJ1-1	TGTGCCAGCAGTTACTCTCGGCAGGGTCGTCCGAACACTGAAGCTTTCTTT	CASSYSRQGRPNTEAFF
TRBV7-3	TRBD2	few	TRBJ2-1	TGTGCCAGCAGCTTACGATGTATCGGCGGACTAGCGCAACGTTCCTACAATGAGCAGTTCTTC	CASSLRCIGGLAQRSYNEQFF
TRBV24-1	TRBD1	many	TRBJ2-7	TGTGCCACCAGTATGGGGACAGGGGGCTTCTACGAGCAGTACTTC	CATSMGTGGFYEQYF
TRBV7-2	NA	many	TRBJ2-7	TGTGCCAGCACCTTGGGGGCCTCGAACGACTACGAGCAGTACTTC	CASTLGASNDYEQYF
TRBV10-3	NA	many	TRBJ2-1	TGTGCCATCAGTGGTAGTTTGCTTACGTCTCAGGACCTTAATGAGCAGTTCTTC	CAISGSLLTSQDLNEQFF
TRBV11-2	TRBD2	many	TRBJ2-3	TGTGCCAGCAGCTTAGTAAGCGGGATGACAGATACGCAGTATTTT	CASSLVSGMTDTQYF
TRBV6-2/TRBV6-3	TRBD2	many	TRBJ2-3	TGTGCCAGCAGTTACCCTCTAGCGGGTGAAACAGATACGCAGTATTTT	CASSYPLAGETDTQYF
TRBV9	TRBD1	NA	TRBJ1-4	TGTGCCAGCAGCGCCGGGACAGGGGGCTTCTGGGAAAAACTGTTTTTT	CASSAGTGGFWEKLFF
TRBV6-1	NA	few	TRBJ1-3	TGTGCCAGCAGCCGTAAGACAAGTTACTCTGGAAACACCATATATTTT	CASSRKTSYSGNTIYF
TRBV6-1	NA	few	TRBJ2-4	TGTGCCAGCACCGATGGGCAGGGTGAGAGAAACATTCAGTACTTC	CASTDGQGERNIQYF
TRBV14	NA	NA	TRBJ2-2	TGTGCCAGCAGCCAAGATTTGCCCGGGGAGCTGTTTTTT	CASSQDLPGELFF
TRBV7-8	TRBD2	many	TRBJ2-5	TGTGCCAGCAGCGTTGGCCCTGGGACTAAAGAGACCCAGTACTTC	CASSVGPGTKETQYF
TRBV6-2/TRBV6-3	TRBD1	NA	TRBJ1-6	TGTGCCAGCAGCCCGGGACAGGGGTTTCTCCGTTCACCCCTCCACTTT	CASSPGQGFLRSPLHF
TRBV27	NA	NA	TRBJ1-1	TGTGCCAGCAGTTTATTAAACAGCAACATGAACACTGAAGCTTTCTTT	CASSLLNSNMNTEAFF
TRBV20-1	NA	many	TRBJ1-2	TGCAGTGCCACAGAAAACTATGGCTACACCTTC	CSATENYGYTF
TRBV28	NA	many	TRBJ1-5	TGTGCCAGCAGTTTATCGCCGCAGGGGTATGATCAGCCCCAGCATTTT	CASSLSPQGYDQPQHF
TRBV2	NA	many	TRBJ1-2	TGTGCCAGCAGCGAGGGTGGGGTCTATGGCTACACCTTC	CASSEGGVYGYTF
TRBV15	TRBD1	NA	TRBJ2-1	TGTGCCACCAGCACTACAATTGGGACAGCCTCTGGCTCCTACAATGAGCAGTTCTTC	CATSTTIGTASGSYNEQFF
TRBV11-1	TRBD1	NA	TRBJ1-4	TGTGCCAGCAGCGACCGGGACAGGGTATATGAAAAACTGTTTTTT	CASSDRDRVYEKLFF
TRBV19	NA	many	TRBJ2-6	TGTGCCAGTAGTATTCGTCGACAGTATGGGGCCAACGTCCTGACTTTC	CASSIRRQYGANVLTF
TRBV12-3/TRBV12-4	NA	many	TRBJ2-1	TGTGCCAGCAGTTCGGAACTACCTACTTCGAATGAGCAGTTCTTC	CASSSELPTSNEQFF
TRBV28	NA	NA	TRBJ2-7	TGTGCCAGCAGTTTATCGGGGGTCTCCTACGAGCAGTACTTC	CASSLSGVSYEQYF
TRBV20-1	NA	many	TRBJ2-3	TGCAGTGCTAGAGATGTTCAGGGTAAAGATACGCAGTATTTT	CSARDVQGKDTQYF